The next 18 T cell receptor beta chains were all read from a single sample in a study of beta chain features in type 1 diabetes. Study-wide results and caveats: Researchers report that Type 1 diabetes patients had moderately but significantly shorter TCRB CDR3s across all four CD4+ subsets.

Sequenced material consisted of expressed TCRB transcripts (all of the isolated RNA was reverse transcribed). Profiling relied on immunoSEQ multiplex PCR, and the TCRdb table lists in-frame clones only, not all of them. Found here are roughly 700,000 clones, roughly an eighth of them singletons; the top ten hold roughly 0.022%. For these receptors, no antigen is known. The sample comprised naive CD4+ T cells from blood. Every receptor here comes from a man aged 18 to 35 with type 1 diabetes.

Points on this clone: One junction end disagrees with the germline gene, perhaps due to a read error. CDR3 sequence: CASSPRGLAWIF. The CDR3 bases are TGTGCCAGCAGTCCCCGGGGACTCGCTTGGATATTT. The rearrangement joins TRBV28 to TRBJ2-3; tentative D call: TRBD2 (6 bases). From germline, CDR1 is MDHEN and CDR2 SYDVKM. The CDR3 covers 12 residues.

The chain employs TRBV7-8 and TRBJ2-7, with 7 bases that match TRBD1. CDR1 and CDR2 from the germline V gene are SGHVS and FQNEAQ. CDR3 length: 16 residues. J was trimmed by 3 bases and V by 5 bases; bases with no gene match: 13. CDR3 in DNA: TGTGCCAGCAGCGACCCGACCGGGACAGAATTCTACGAGCAGTACTTC. Its translation: CASSDPTGTEFYEQYF.

V and J are TRBV7-9 and TRBJ2-7, with D hard to call. V lost 5 bases and J lost 4, with 12 bases in between. The CDR3 runs 13 residues. Germline V CDR1 and CDR2: SEHNR, FQNEAQ (reference sequence). The CDR3 sequence: CASSEGPSYEQYF. CDR3 in DNA: TGTGCCAGCAGCGAAGGGCCGTCTTACGAGCAGTACTTC.

This clone was seen more than once but under ten times. The rearrangement links TRBV29-1 to TRBJ1-1; TRBD1 matches 8 bases. The CDR3 totals 13 residues. J gave up 5 bases and V 5 bases, and 7 bases lay outside the gene matches. Germline CDR1 and CDR2: SQVTM and ANQGSEA. Written as DNA, the CDR3 is TGCAGCGTTCTAATCCAGGGGGCTACTGAAGCTTTCTTT. Its protein product is CSVLIQGATEAFF.

The chain uses TRBV5-1 and TRBJ1-1; D possibly corresponds to TRBD1 (5 bases). The CDR3 sequence is 13 residues long. V was cut by 0 bases and J by 6 bases, with 9 bases left in between. Germline CDR1 is SGHRS and CDR2 is YFSETQ. The CDR3 nucleotides read TGCGCCAGCAGCTTGGAGGGCAGGGCTGAAGCTTTCTTT. Amino acids: CASSLEGRAEAFF.

The gene calls are TRBV6-5 and TRBJ1-2; 8 bases line up with TRBD1. Germline CDR1 and CDR2: MNHEY and SVGAGI. This CDR3 is 15 amino acids long. The junction had 5 bases not matched to a gene; V was cut back by 0 bases and J by 5 bases. CDR3 sequence (DNA): TGTGCCAGCAGTTACTCGTACAGGGGGGAGTATGGCTACACCTTC. Translated, it gives CASSYSYRGEYGYTF.

The V call is TRBV21-1, the J call TRBJ2-5; the D segment call TRBD1 is taken from the table without a DNA check. TRBV21-1 is a known pseudogene. CDR3 size: 15 residues. CDR3 DNA sequence: TGTGCCAGCAGCAGCCACCAGGCAGGGGAAGAGACCCAGTACTTC. Residues: CASSSHQAGEETQYF.

This clone was recorded a few times. This chain links TRBV5-1 with TRBJ1-1; tentatively, D is TRBD1 (5 bases). With 2 bases removed from V and 5 bases from J, the gap between germline ends came to 16 bases. In germline, CDR1 is SGHRS, CDR2 YFSETQ. CDR3 size: 15 residues. CDR3 coding DNA: TGCGCCAGCAGCTTCTTAGGGGTAGGTGGAACTGAAGCTTTCTTT. It is translated as CASSFLGVGGTEAFF.

The genes are TRBV5-4 and TRBJ2-1; D is unresolved. This CDR3 is 13 amino acids long. The germline CDR1 and CDR2 sequences are SGHNT and YYREEE (reference sequence). The V gene lost 0 bases and the J gene lost 8 bases, with 9 bases spanning the gap. CDR3 DNA sequence: TGTGCCAGCAGCTTGGAACTCCCGCATGAGCAGTTCTTC. As protein: CASSLELPHEQFF.

This clone has more than one count but fewer than ten. The chain carries TRBV18 and TRBJ1-1; the D gene is possibly TRBD1 (5 bases). The germline gives CDR1 KGHSH, CDR2 LQKENI. The CDR3 loop spans 15 amino acids. Between the trimmed V and J ends, which lost 1 base and 6 bases, there was a span of 15 bases. The CDR3 DNA reads TGTGCCAGCTCACCACTGTTTCAAGGGGACCCTGAAGCTTTCTTT. This sequence encodes CASSPLFQGDPEAFF. Variable domain in full (rest from reference TRBV18 and TRBJ1-1): NAGVMQNPRHLVRRRGQEARLRCSPMKGHSHVYWYRQLPEEGLKFMVYLQKENIIDESGMPKERFSAEFPKEGPSILRIQQVVRGDSAAYFCASSPLFQGDPEAFFGQGTRLTVV.

This clone was observed once. The chain combines TRBV5-4 with TRBJ1-5; 7 bases align to TRBD1. Looked up from germline, CDR1 is SGHNT and CDR2 is YYREEE (reference sequence). With 4 bases clipped from V and 6 bases from J, the junction kept 7 bases outside the gene matches. The CDR3 is 14 residues long. This chain's CDR3 is CASSRDRAFQPQHF. DNA for the CDR3: TGTGCCAGCAGCCGAGACAGGGCATTTCAGCCCCAGCATTTT.

The V and J genes are TRBV5-1 and TRBJ2-5; 10 nucleotides line up with TRBD1. The J segment lost 5 bases and the V segment lost 2 bases, leaving 6 bases of the junction unmatched. This CDR3 comprises 15 residues. Germline lookup yields CDR1 SGHRS and CDR2 YFSETQ. The CDR3 loop is CASSFDRGREETQYF. The CDR3 DNA follows: TGCGCCAGCAGCTTTGACAGGGGGCGAGAGGAGACCCAGTACTTC. Full variable domain (remainder filled in from reference TRBV5-1 and TRBJ2-5): KAGVTQTPRYLIKTRGQQVTLSCSPISGHRSVSWYQQTPGQGLQFLFEYFSETQRNKGNFPGRFSGRQFSNSRSEMNVSTLELGDSALYLCASSFDRGREETQYFGPGTRLLVL.

This clone was seen more than once but under ten times. The rearrangement uses TRBV20-1 and TRBJ1-1, with D perhaps TRBD1 (6 bases). V shed 8 bases and J shed 8 bases, with 12 bases lying between them. Germline V gene data show CDR1 as DFQATT and CDR2 as SNEGSKA (reference sequence). The CDR3 runs to 10 residues. The CDR3 region has the DNA TGCAGTTTGGGAGGGGGAGAAGCTTTCTTT. It is translated as CSLGGGEAFF.

V gene TRBV6-5 combines with J gene TRBJ1-1; D is undetermined. The CDR3 is made up of 15 amino acids. CDR1 is MNHEY, CDR2 SVGAGI, per germline. The V end was cut by 5 bases, the J end by 2 bases, with 15 bases between. CDR3 nucleotide sequence: TGTGCCAGCAGTCGCCATGACGGAACTAACACTGAAGCTTTCTTT. Its translation is CASSRHDGTNTEAFF.

CDR3 region: CSVENGIGQYF. CDR3 nucleotide sequence: TGCAGCGTTGAAAATGGAATCGGGCAGTACTTC. J is TRBJ2-7 and V is TRBV29-1, with unresolved D. Deletions cut 2 bases from V and 9 bases from J, with 11 bases between. Germline CDR1 reads SQVTM; CDR2 reads ANQGSEA. The CDR3 length is 11 residues.

V usage is TRBV19 and J usage is TRBJ2-1, with 9 bases identical to TRBD2. J was trimmed by 10 bases and V by 5 bases; bases with no gene match: 12. Per germline, CDR1 LNHDA and CDR2 SQIVND (reference sequence). This CDR3 is 15 amino acids long. The CDR3, as DNA: TGTGCCAGTAGTGGAGTAGCGGGGGACTCCAGGGAGCAGTTCTTC. Its translation is CASSGVAGDSREQFF.

The V call is TRBV6-6, the J call TRBJ2-7; the D gene is possibly TRBD2 (7 bases). The CDR3 contains 13 residues. V lost 6 bases, J lost 4 bases, and 13 bases lay in between. Germline V gene data show CDR1 as MNHNY and CDR2 as SVGAGI (reference sequence). The CDR3 region is CASRAGAGYEQYF. In DNA, the CDR3 is TGTGCCAGCAGGGCGGGGGCAGGGTACGAGCAGTACTTC.

This clone was seen only a few times. The rearrangement joins TRBV25-1 to TRBJ2-1, with TRBD1 identical over 10 bases. The CDR3 loop spans 14 amino acids. Germline assignment: CDR1 MGHDK and CDR2 SYGVNS. Trimming at V came to 4 bases and at J to 14 bases, leaving 11 bases not matched to a gene. The CDR3 reads CASSVPGGTGDEFF. CDR3 coding DNA: TGTGCCAGCAGTGTCCCGGGAGGGACAGGGGACGAGTTCTTC.